Below are 2 T cell receptor beta chains sequenced from a single sample in a study of T cells in Graves' hyperthyroidism and ophthalmopathy. Amplification of TCR beta CDR3 regions used RNA as the template. The HTBI primer set served for first-round RT-PCR of the TCR CDR3. TCRdb re-called the multiplex PCR reads through MiXCR, storing one row per CDR3 protein. The sample lists about 250,000 distinct CDR3 sequences, about 24% occurring once. Sequencing was done on a sample of blood. The receptor set was obtained from a woman aged 40 to 50 with Graves' ophthalmopathy.

V and J are TRBV29-1 and TRBJ1-1, with D hard to call. This CDR3 is 12 amino acids long. The V gene's germline CDR1 is SQVTM and CDR2 ANQGSEA. V was trimmed by 4 bases and J by 1 base, leaving 7 bases between them. CDR3 residues: CSVVPPNTEAFF. The CDR3 coding sequence is TGCAGCGTTGTCCCCCCGAACACTGAAGCTTTCTTT.

In its sample, this clonotype was seen a few times. The chain joins TRBV11-1 to TRBJ2-7; D perhaps matches TRBD1 (6 bases). The CDR3 is 15 residues long. CDR1 is SGHAT, CDR2 FQDESV, per germline (reference sequence). V dropped 5 bases and J dropped 4 bases, with 18 bases sitting between them. CDR3 DNA sequence: TGTGCCAGCAGCCCAACGGGAACGAGGGGGTACGAGCAGTACTTC. This translates into CASSPTGTRGYEQYF.